A selection of T cell receptor beta chains follows, all from one sample in a study of blood T cell repertoires in COVID-19. Only in-frame clones appear in the TCRdb table, and some are missing; sequencing was by immunoSEQ multiplex PCR. The table lists around 130,000 clones, over 80% of them singletons. Sequenced material: peripheral blood. These receptors all come from a man aged 60 to 69 with active or convalescent COVID-19. Each CDR3 is given with its conserved first and last residue. Each record gives: CDR3 protein, V gene, D gene, J gene. The D gene is left open where the match is weak.

CASTSGRQNTGELFF,TRBV7-8,TRBD2,TRBJ2-2
CATSRAEGAFGYTF,TRBV15,TRBD1,TRBJ1-2
CASSNRGQGRKDQPQHF,TRBV19,TRBD1,TRBJ1-5
CASSLRGLGRAGELFF,TRBV7-9,-,TRBJ2-2
CASSLGLADYNEQFF,TRBV5-1,TRBD2,TRBJ2-1
CASSSGGAGNTIYF,TRBV7-2,-,TRBJ1-3
CASSRRDTTDTQYF,TRBV13,-,TRBJ2-3
CASSLAGGTGNTEAFF,TRBV7-8,-,TRBJ1-1
CASSTAGLAGDEQFF,TRBV19,TRBD2,TRBJ2-1
CASSLRGGRETQYF,TRBV27,TRBD2,TRBJ2-5
CASSQTGAIEKLFF,TRBV6-5,-,TRBJ1-4
CASSQSSGKGPYGYTF,TRBV16,-,TRBJ1-2
CASSQDYRGRVNEQFF,TRBV4-3,TRBD1,TRBJ2-1
CASRRQYSNQPQHF,TRBV19,-,TRBJ1-5
CASSSNRGTNEKLFF,TRBV5-1,TRBD1,TRBJ1-4
CASSPFGRVYEQYF,TRBV5-6,TRBD2,TRBJ2-7
CASRRTGSNTEAFF,TRBV2,TRBD1,TRBJ1-1
CASSSAGEQYF,TRBV11-2,-,TRBJ2-7
CASSSTSGTGVSEQYF,TRBV6-5,TRBD1,TRBJ2-7
CASSPRRGGNTEAFF,TRBV13,-,TRBJ1-1
CASSRTRPTGGQYF,TRBV27,-,TRBJ2-7
CASSVDSGVYNEQFF,TRBV9,TRBD2,TRBJ2-1
CASSIARYQPQHF,TRBV19,-,TRBJ1-5
CASRGSSGNTIYF,TRBV7-2,-,TRBJ1-3
CASSLGTGRLQDTQYF,TRBV16,TRBD1,TRBJ2-3
CATSDARDNPNTGELFF,TRBV24-1,-,TRBJ2-2
CASSNEGGPSNSPLHF,TRBV4-1,TRBD1,TRBJ1-6
CSAWTGTGIHEQYF,TRBV29-1,TRBD1,TRBJ2-7
CASSIGARRNLLREQYF,TRBV19,-,TRBJ2-7
CASSPDRARTGTEAFF,TRBV6-6,TRBD1,TRBJ1-1
CSVATSGPSSYEQYF,TRBV29-1,TRBD2,TRBJ2-7
CASSFGQLEETQYF,TRBV5-1,-,TRBJ2-5
CASSPQVGETQYF,TRBV12-3/TRBV12-4,-,TRBJ2-5
CATGQGIEEKLFF,TRBV10-3,TRBD1,TRBJ1-4
CASSDRHAGSPLHF,TRBV9,-,TRBJ1-6
CASRVGQLEQYF,TRBV6-5,TRBD1,TRBJ2-7
CASSTGGFTEAFF,TRBV27,TRBD1,TRBJ1-1
CATSRDLAGAYNEQFF,TRBV15,-,TRBJ2-1
CASSFPWESGSGNTIYF,TRBV5-6,-,TRBJ1-3
CASSLSLVNTGELFF,TRBV5-4,-,TRBJ2-2
CASSGTGNYGYTF,TRBV18,TRBD1,TRBJ1-2
CASSLGTGGNSPLHF,TRBV5-4,TRBD1,TRBJ1-6
CASSMGQGEETQYF,TRBV5-1,TRBD1,TRBJ2-5
CASSLVFGGFYGYTF,TRBV5-6,-,TRBJ1-2
CATSDRVDGNQPQHF,TRBV24-1,-,TRBJ1-5
CASRRPGDTEAFF,TRBV27,-,TRBJ1-1
CSVDKRGTGGSYEQYF,TRBV29-1,TRBD1,TRBJ2-7
CASSYSIRGRNTGELFF,TRBV6-2/TRBV6-3,-,TRBJ2-2
CASSLLDRAYNSPLHF,TRBV5-6,TRBD1,TRBJ1-6
CASSFIPNRESEQYF,TRBV7-2,-,TRBJ2-7
CASRVERGFTDTQYF,TRBV6-5,TRBD2,TRBJ2-3